These 14 T cell receptor beta chains were sequenced from one sample in a study of T and B cells in COVID-19 patients. Multiplex PCR with BIOMED2 TRB-A/B primer pools amplified TRB rearrangements. TCRdb processed the multiplex PCR reads anew with MiXCR; each CDR3 protein has one entry. The sample has approximately 3,800 distinct CDR3 sequences, under 30% seen once. Blood genomic DNA input for TRB amplification was roughly 220-500 ng. The specimen sequenced was blood. Source of these receptors: a human donor with active COVID-19.

The genes are TRBV10-3 and TRBJ1-6; D gene uncertain. The CDR3 is made up of 16 amino acids. Trimming removed 6 bases at V and 7 bases at J, with 19 bases between. Germline V lookup: CDR1 ENHRY, CDR2 SYGVKD. This CDR3 reads CAIRPDNNGPNSPLHF. The DNA of the CDR3 is TGTGCCATCAGACCCGACAACAACGGTCCCAATTCACCCCTCCACTTT.

This clonotype appeared a few times. The genes are TRBV6-9 and TRBJ1-1; D remains ambiguous. CDR3 length: 15 amino acids. The V and J ends lost 1 base and 6 bases respectively, with 15 bases between them. The germline V gene has CDR1 MNHGY and CDR2 SVAAGI. The CDR3 loop is CASSYLARPNPEAFF. Here the CDR3 DNA reads TGTGCCAGCAGTTATTTGGCCAGGCCTAATCCTGAAGCTTTCTTT.

This clonotype is medium-sized in the sample. The chain links TRBV18 to TRBJ1-3; TRBD1 might be the D (5 bases). This CDR3 is 15 amino acids long. Germline CDR1 KGHSH, CDR2 LQKENI. Trimming removed 3 bases at V and 0 bases at J, with 9 bases between. The chain's CDR3 is CASSPSGISGNTIYF. Here the CDR3 DNA reads TGTGCCAGCTCACCCTCAGGGATCTCTGGAAACACCATATATTTT.

The rearrangement uses TRBV27 and TRBJ2-2; D is perhaps TRBD1 (5 bases). Germline assignment: CDR1 MNHEY and CDR2 SMNVEV (reference sequence). The length of the CDR3 is 13 residues. V lost 4 bases and J 8 bases, leaving 11 bases between the germline ends. CDR3 loop: CASSWYQGGELFF. CDR3 DNA sequence: TGTGCCAGCAGTTGGTATCAGGGTGGGGAGCTGTTTTTT.

By its share, this clonotype is medium-sized. The chain carries TRBV19 and TRBJ1-1, with 9 bases that match TRBD1. With 4 bases clipped from V and 11 bases from J, the junction kept 8 bases outside the gene matches. The CDR3 loop spans 13 amino acids. CDR1 is LNHDA, CDR2 SQIVND, per germline (reference sequence). This CDR3 is CASSTGQGSWAFF. The CDR3 DNA is TGTGCCAGTAGTACGGGACAGGGATCGTGGGCTTTCTTT.

This clonotype is termed large (0.1 to 1%). The gene calls are TRBV19 and TRBJ1-5; 8 bases fit TRBD1. The CDR3 has 16 residues. CDR1 is LNHDA, CDR2 SQIVND, per germline (reference sequence). Trimming took 7 bases from V and 3 from J; bases not matched to a gene: 11. The CDR3 DNA reads as TGTGCCAGTACCCGACAGGGGCGTGGCAACAATCAGCCCCAGCATTTT. It specifies CASTRQGRGNNQPQHF.

This clonotype qualifies as medium-sized (0.01 to 0.1%). The rearrangement uses TRBV15 and TRBJ2-7; a weak D match, TRBD2 (5 bases). With 5 bases removed from V and 7 bases from J, the gap between germline ends came to 15 bases. This CDR3 comprises 13 residues. Germline V lookup: CDR1 LNHNV, CDR2 YYDKDF (reference sequence). In DNA form, the CDR3 reads TGTGCCACCAGCGGTCACGCCGGGGAAGAGCAGTACTTC. This gives the protein CATSGHAGEEQYF.

By sample fraction, this clonotype is medium-sized (0.01 to 0.1%). CDR3 residues: CATSDGGRDQETQYF. The CDR3 DNA is TGTGCCACCAGTGATGGCGGTCGGGACCAAGAGACCCAGTACTTC. The chain carries TRBV24-1 and TRBJ2-5; D is unresolved. The V end lost 3 bases, the J end lost 0 bases, and 10 bases lay between the germline ends. Germline V gene data show CDR1 as KGHDR and CDR2 as SFDVKD. The CDR3 is 15 amino acids.

This clonotype qualifies as medium-sized (0.01 to 0.1%). The V and J genes are TRBV27 and TRBJ1-4; 7 nucleotides match TRBD1. The V gene end was trimmed by 5 bases and the J gene end by 0 bases; junction bases not matched to a gene: 6. From germline, CDR1 is MNHEY and CDR2 SMNVEV (reference sequence). CDR3 length: 16 residues. The CDR3 reads CASSRQGAATNEKLFF. CDR3 DNA sequence: TGTGCCAGCAGTCGACAGGGAGCTGCAACTAATGAAAAACTGTTTTTT.

By share, this clonotype ranks as medium-sized. The chain is built from TRBV6-1 and TRBJ2-7; TRBD1 is a possible D gene (6 bases). There are 13 residues in the CDR3. V was shortened by 10 bases and J by 2 bases, with 15 bases between the two germline ends. Germline V gene data show CDR1 as MNHNS and CDR2 as SASEGT. CDR3 protein: CATDRSRTYEQYF. The CDR3 nucleotides read TGTGCCACCGACAGGAGCCGCACCTACGAGCAGTACTTC.

Concerning this clonotype itself: A much larger clone is a single base away; this may be a read error. The gene calls are TRBV6-5 and TRBJ1-5, with TRBD1 as a possible D gene (5 bases). From germline, CDR1 is MNHEY and CDR2 SVGAGI. The CDR3 is 14 residues long. In DNA form, the CDR3 reads TGTGCCAGCAGTTTGCAGGGCAGCAATCAGCCCAAGCATTTT. This codes for CASSLQGSNQPKHF.

This clonotype was picked up many times. The chain couples TRBV18 to TRBJ1-1; perhaps TRBD1 as D (6 bases). Germline-derived CDR1 and CDR2 are KGHSH and LQKENI. Trimming cost V 3 bases and J 6 bases, with 20 bases left between them. This CDR3 is built from 16 residues. The CDR3 nucleotides read TGTGCCAGCTCACCTGAAACCAACAGGGTTGGGGCTGAAGCTTTCTTT. Amino acids: CASSPETNRVGAEAFF.

This chain connects TRBV19 to TRBJ1-2, with 11 bases that match TRBD1. The CDR3 is made up of 14 amino acids. Trimming at V came to 1 base and at J to 7 bases, leaving 2 bases not matched to a gene. Germline V CDR1 and CDR2: LNHDA, SQIVND (reference sequence). CDR3 region: CASSIGTGGGGYTF. DNA for the CDR3: TGTGCCAGTAGTATAGGGACAGGGGGCGGTGGCTACACCTTC.

The chain recombines TRBV21-1 with TRBJ1-5; the DNA was not used to check the table's D call, TRBD1. TRBV21-1 is tagged as a pseudogene. This CDR3 is built from 15 residues. The CDR3 sequence is CASSSGGSSNQPQHF. Written as DNA, the CDR3 is TGTGCCAGCAGCTCCGGGGGGAGTAGCAATCAGCCCCAGCATTTT.